This TCR beta chain stems from a study of control samples from healthy donors and cancer patients. V gave up 3 bases and J gave up 5 bases, with 9 bases separating them. The CDR3 has 13 amino acids. Germline CDR1 and CDR2: MDHEN and SYDVKM. The assay was immunoSEQ multiplex PCR, and TCRdb's table has in-frame clones only and misses some. The sample has just over 150,000 clones; about 87% are singletons. The TCR originated in a man aged 25 to 40 in good health. Material for sequencing was blood. V is TRBV28 and J is TRBJ2-3; the D gene is possibly TRBD2 (5 bases). The chain's CDR3 is CASSFRGLDTQYF. The CDR3 coding sequence is TGTGCCAGCAGTTTCCGGGGTTTAGATACGCAGTATTTT.